Presented here are 23 T cell receptor beta chains from one specimen sequenced in a study of vaccination and CD4 T cells after COVID-19. With the Oncomine TCR Beta short-read assay, DNA from cultured CD4+ T cells was sequenced. TCRdb analysed the PCR reads with MiXCR anew, one entry per CDR3 protein. Of 6,900 or so distinct CDR3 sequences detected, around 39% appear once; the ten largest clones hold about an eighth. These receptors have no identified antigens. Treatment specified: approximately 9-day PBMC culture with coronavirus spike peptide pools or control peptides (ViraFEST assay). According to the study, CD4+ T cells from the unexposed donor were gathered ahead of the COVID-19 pandemic (2011-2018). Sequenced sample: CD4+ T cells from blood, cultured in vitro. The source of these receptors is a human donor in good health.

The CDR3 reads CSAGTGANQPQHF. CDR3 DNA sequence: TGCAGTGCGGGGACAGGGGCAAATCAGCCCCAGCATTTT. The chain employs TRBV20-1 and TRBJ1-5; 10 bases are shared with TRBD1. Germline assignment: CDR1 DFQATT and CDR2 SNEGSKA (reference sequence). This CDR3 contains 13 residues. With 6 bases clipped from V and 4 bases from J, the junction kept 3 bases outside the gene matches.

The chain has TRBV6-5 and TRBJ2-2; TRBD2 aligns across 8 bases. V lost 1 base, J lost 4 bases, and 8 bases stayed unmatched. CDR1 and CDR2 (germline): MNHEY, SVGAGI. CDR3 length equals 17 residues. CDR3 sequence reads: CASSYFRGGAGTGELFF. The CDR3 DNA reads TGTGCCAGCAGTTACTTCCGGGGGGGCGCGGGCACCGGGGAGCTGTTTTTT.

The chain combines TRBV6-2 or TRBV6-3 with TRBJ2-7; 8 bases align to TRBD2. V shed 3 bases and J 6 bases; nucleotides not matched to a gene: 7. Germline V gene data show CDR1 as MNHEY and CDR2 as SVGEGT. CDR3 size: 14 residues. Written as DNA, the CDR3 is TGTGCCAGCAGTTATCCGGGAGGGGGACGCGAGCAGTACTTC. Its translation: CASSYPGGGREQYF.

Here the CDR3 reads CASSQDLGRGNEQFF. The CDR3 region has the DNA TGTGCCAGCAGCCAAGATTTAGGGAGAGGCAATGAGCAGTTCTTC. This chain joins TRBV4-2 and TRBJ2-1; weak D call: TRBD2 (5 bases). Germline V gene lookup returns CDR1 LGHNA and CDR2 YNFKEQ. Trimming left V 0 bases short and J 6 bases short, with 12 bases between. CDR3 length: 15 amino acids.

This clonotype was seen once. The chain links TRBV2 to TRBJ1-6, with D perhaps matching TRBD1 (5 bases). Trimming cost V 8 bases and J 3 bases, with 11 bases left between them. In germline, CDR1 is SNHLY, CDR2 FYNNEI. CDR3 length: 14 residues. The CDR3 is CASSGYRYNSPLHF. CDR3 DNA: TGTGCCAGCTCAGGGTACCGCTATAATTCACCCCTCCACTTT. The variable domain in full, with the rest retrieved from reference TRBV2 and TRBJ1-6, is EPEVTQTPSHQVTQMGQEVILRCVPISNHLYFYWYRQILGQKVEFLVSFYNNEISEKSEIFDDQFSVERPDGSNFTLKIRSTKLEDSAMYFCASSGYRYNSPLHFGNGTRLTVT.

There are a few counts of this clonotype. The chain has TRBV6-1 and TRBJ1-5, with D maybe TRBD1 (6 bases). The CDR3 is made up of 13 amino acids. From germline, CDR1 is MNHNS and CDR2 SASEGT. V lost 8 bases to trimming and J lost 6 bases, with 14 bases between them. The CDR3 DNA is TGTGCCAGCCGATATACAGGGATTCAGCCCCAGCATTTT. This encodes CASRYTGIQPQHF.

The DNA of the CDR3 is TGTGCCAGTAGCCCGGGACTTAGCAATCAGCCCCAGCATTTT. This codes for CASSPGLSNQPQHF. This rearrangement joins TRBV19 to TRBJ1-5, with D possibly matching TRBD1 (5 bases). This CDR3 has 14 residues. Per germline, CDR1 LNHDA and CDR2 SQIVND (reference sequence). The V end lost 6 bases, the J end lost 0 bases, and 9 bases lay between the germline ends. Combining the CDR3 with reference TRBV19 and TRBJ1-5 gives the whole variable domain DGGITQSPKYLFRKEGQNVTLSCEQNLNHDAMYWYRQDPGQGLRLIYYSQIVNDFQKGDIAEGYSVSREKKESFPLTVTSAQKNPTAFYLCASSPGLSNQPQHFGDGTRLSIL.

This clonotype has just a few counts. The gene calls are TRBV7-2 and TRBJ2-2; 8 positions agree with TRBD2. This CDR3 region has 18 residues. The germline V gene encodes CDR1 SGHTA and CDR2 FQGNSA. V shed 1 base and J 6 bases; nucleotides not matched to a gene: 13. The CDR3 spells CASSLGPPSGGMAGELFF. The DNA for the CDR3 is TGTGCCAGCAGCTTAGGGCCCCCTTCGGGAGGGATGGCCGGGGAGCTGTTTTTT.

This clonotype was seen a few times. This chain links TRBV6-5 with TRBJ1-6, with D perhaps matching TRBD1 (5 bases). The V end was cut by 4 bases, the J end by 5 bases, with 15 bases between. Germline lookup yields CDR1 MNHEY and CDR2 SVGAGI. This CDR3 spans 16 amino acids. The CDR3 nucleotides are TGTGCCAGCAGTTGGAAGACCGGGACTGATAATTCACCCCTCCACTTT. It yields the protein CASSWKTGTDNSPLHF.

V gene TRBV5-4 combines with J gene TRBJ2-5, with TRBD1 identical over 7 bases. The CDR3 is 13 amino acids. Germline assignment: CDR1 SGHNT and CDR2 YYREEE (reference sequence). V lost 2 bases, J lost 4 bases, and 2 bases stayed unmatched. CDR3 loop: CASSFDRAETQYF. CDR3 sequence (DNA): TGTGCCAGCAGCTTCGACAGGGCAGAGACCCAGTACTTC.

The chain links TRBV5-1 to TRBJ2-7; 9 bases fit TRBD1. The length of the CDR3 is 14 residues. From germline, CDR1 is SGHRS and CDR2 YFSETQ. V gave up 1 base and J gave up 2 bases; unmatched junction bases: 1. CDR3 nucleotide sequence: TGCGCCAGCAGCTTGACAGGGGGCGCCTACGAGCAGTACTTC. It yields the protein CASSLTGGAYEQYF. Complete variable domain (other parts from reference TRBV5-1 and TRBJ2-7): KAGVTQTPRYLIKTRGQQVTLSCSPISGHRSVSWYQQTPGQGLQFLFEYFSETQRNKGNFPGRFSGRQFSNSRSEMNVSTLELGDSALYLCASSLTGGAYEQYFGPGTRLTVT.

This clonotype turned up a few times. CDR3 amino acids: CASSLAGQGDSPLHF. The CDR3 DNA sequence: TGCGCCAGCAGCTTGGCAGGACAGGGGGATTCACCCCTCCACTTT. The chain joins TRBV5-1 to TRBJ1-6; 10 nucleotides agree with TRBD1. This CDR3 has 15 residues. Germline CDR1 and CDR2: SGHRS and YFSETQ. V dropped 0 bases and J dropped 8; count of bases not matched to a gene: 2.

This sequence joins TRBV27 and TRBJ2-5, with 8 positions matching TRBD2. V lost 6 bases to trimming and J lost 2 bases; unmatched junction nucleotides: 11. The CDR3 has 16 residues. Germline lookup yields CDR1 MNHEY and CDR2 SMNVEV (reference sequence). CDR3 in DNA: TGTGCCAGCAGCTCCCTCGGGGGGGGACTTCAAGAGACCCAGTACTTC. Translating gives CASSSLGGGLQETQYF.

The chain uses TRBV7-2 and TRBJ1-2; no clear D gene. Germline loops: CDR1 SGHTA, CDR2 FQGNSA. This CDR3 region has 13 residues. V lost 1 base and J 8 bases, leaving 11 bases between the germline ends. CDR3 nucleotide sequence: TGTGCCAGCAGCTTAGACTTTGGAGGAGGCTACACCTTC. Translation: CASSLDFGGGYTF. Together with reference TRBV7-2 and TRBJ1-2, the CDR3 gives the full variable domain: GAGVSQSPSNKVTEKGKDVELRCDPISGHTALYWYRQSLGQGLEFLIYFQGNSAPDKSGLPSDRFSAERTGGSVSTLTIQRTQQEDSAVYLCASSLDFGGGYTFGSGTRLTVV.

The V gene is TRBV5-1, the J gene TRBJ2-7; D perhaps matches TRBD2 (5 bases). The CDR3 loop spans 18 amino acids. The ends were cut back, 0 bases at V and 0 bases at J, with 19 bases in the middle. CDR1 is SGHRS and CDR2 is YFSETQ in the germline V gene. In DNA form, the CDR3 reads TGCGCCAGCAGCTTGGCCCTGGCGCGTCCGGGATCCTCCTACGAGCAGTACTTC. It translates to CASSLALARPGSSYEQYF.

V and J are TRBV6-5 and TRBJ2-5; 7 positions agree with TRBD1. The ends lost 2 bases at V and 2 bases at J; junction bases unmatched: 14. The CDR3 has 18 amino acids. Germline V CDR1 and CDR2: MNHEY, SVGAGI. This CDR3 reads CASSYLSPGWDSQETQYF. The CDR3 bases are TGTGCCAGCAGTTACCTCTCCCCTGGTTGGGACAGTCAAGAGACCCAGTACTTC.

The chain joins TRBV6-1 to TRBJ2-2; the D gene is possibly TRBD1 (6 bases). CDR1 is MNHNS and CDR2 is SASEGT in the germline V gene. Trimming shortened V by 7 bases and J by 6 bases, and 9 bases separated the two germline ends. The CDR3 is 12 residues long. The chain's CDR3 is CASTTGAGELFF. In nucleotides, the CDR3 is TGTGCCAGCACGACAGGTGCCGGGGAGCTGTTTTTT.

This clonotype turned up a few times. The chain employs TRBV6-1 and TRBJ1-2, with D hard to call. Germline loops: CDR1 MNHNS, CDR2 SASEGT. Between the trimmed V and J ends, which lost 3 bases and 8 bases, there was a span of 7 bases. The CDR3 spans 11 residues. CDR3 loop: CASSEVGGYTF. CDR3 DNA: TGTGCCAGCAGTGAGGTGGGGGGCTACACCTTC.

The V and J genes are TRBV6-2 or TRBV6-3 and TRBJ2-7, with 9 positions matching TRBD1. The CDR3 spans 13 residues. V shed 6 bases, J shed 4 bases, and the junction held 4 bases outside the gene matches. Germline CDR1 MNHEY, CDR2 SVGEGT. In DNA form, the CDR3 reads TGTGCCAGCAGGGGACAGGGAAGATACGAGCAGTACTTC. This codes for CASRGQGRYEQYF.

The chain couples TRBV18 to TRBJ1-2, with TRBD1 matching over 8 bases. Germline CDR1 KGHSH, CDR2 LQKENI. Germline trimming cut 2 bases from V and 4 bases from J; bases unmatched to any gene: 3. The CDR3 runs 14 residues. The CDR3 loop reads CASSPGQGAYGYTF. In DNA form, the CDR3 reads TGTGCCAGCTCACCAGGGCAGGGGGCCTATGGCTACACCTTC.

This sequence joins TRBV10-2 and TRBJ1-5, with 8 bases fitting TRBD1. CDR1 is WSHSY and CDR2 is SAAADI in the germline V gene. Trimming took 3 bases from V and 3 from J; bases not matched to a gene: 7. The CDR3 loop spans 16 amino acids. The CDR3 protein is CASSEYRTGNNQPQHF. CDR3 in DNA: TGCGCCAGCAGTGAATATCGGACAGGGAACAATCAGCCCCAGCATTTT.

This sequence joins TRBV5-6 and TRBJ2-4; tentatively, D is TRBD1 (6 bases). Germline-derived CDR1 and CDR2 are SGHDT and YYEEEE. V was pared by 0 bases and J by 0 bases, with 7 bases between. The CDR3 contains 15 residues. CDR3 nucleotides: TGTGCCAGCAGCTTGGGGGGGCTAGCCAAAAACATTCAGTACTTC. Translated, it gives CASSLGGLAKNIQYF.

The rearrangement uses TRBV11-3 and TRBJ2-3; D is perhaps TRBD1 or TRBD2 (5 bases each). The V end was cut by 3 bases, the J end by 7 bases, with 14 bases between. Germline lookup yields CDR1 SGHNT and CDR2 YENEEA. CDR3 length: 14 amino acids. CDR3 coding DNA: TGTGCCAGCAGCTTTCCCGGGGCCCAGAATACGCAGTATTTT. Residues: CASSFPGAQNTQYF.